This T cell receptor (beta chain) was recorded in a study of spatial heterogeneity in lung cancer (dated by TCRdb to between 2018 and 2021). About the investigation overall: Beta-chain transcripts were consistently detected in greater numbers than alpha-chain transcripts, which likely reflects a higher abundance of beta-chain transcripts. In the raw uncorrected reads, each unique combination of TCR and UMI appeared more than ten times on average. The study quantitatively compared TCR alpha and beta repertoires across multiple tumor regions, matched nontumor lung and blood in non-small cell lung cancer. Nonsynonymous mutation counts, determined by whole-exome sequencing of tumor tissue, were related to TCR repertoire features. Both alpha and beta chains were TCR-sequenced in samples taken at surgery, namely 220 tumor regions, approximately 63 matched nontumor lung samples and roughly 56 PBMC samples.

Receptors were amplified or captured by 5' RACE. TCRdb lists the instrument as NextSeq 500. To allow correction of PCR and sequencing errors, the TCR library protocol tagged every TCR cDNA molecule with a unique molecular identifier. On the study's bioinformatics: TCR identification, UMI-based error correction and CDR3 extraction were performed with Decombinator tools. TCRs above a frequency of 2 per 1,000, corresponding to the top 1% of the tumor frequency distribution, were defined as expanded. Each repertoire was subsampled 100 times to 5,000 TCRs, after which Renyi diversity was computed with the R vegan package. CDR3 similarity networks were constructed using string-kernel similarity of amino acid triplets, with links drawn between CDR3s whose pairwise similarity was above 0.82. Using fastp at Q25 and MiXCR, TCRdb reprocessed the public reads and kept productive beta chains. Duplicate CDR3 protein sequences are folded into a single record with the most common DNA and genes. These V and J calls originate from TCRdb's pipeline instead of the authors' own analysis. Within this sample are roughly 48,000 distinct CDR3 sequences, with about 5.8% of them counted one time only. The top ten clonotypes cover 8.5% to 14% of the sample.

This clonotype came up many times. Which antigen it targets is not known. No base quality information exists; no much larger clone differs at one position. Broad study findings and their caveats: Ubiquitous expanded tumor TCRs showed up in blood more often at tumor resection than at routine follow-up. Additional single-cell paired TCR alpha and beta sequencing was considered necessary to confirm, at a functional level, the hypothesis that regional TCRs recognize regional mutations.

The time point label corresponds to: sample taken at primary tumor resection. Whole RNA extracted from tumor and nontumor lung tissue, or from cryopreserved PBMC samples, was used for TCR sequencing without cell sorting. The donors were 70 or so patients from the lung TRACERx cohort who had early-stage, untreated non-small cell lung cancer. Patients were selected for TCR sequencing only if sufficient RNA was available from at least two tumor regions. The receptor comes from a male donor with early-stage non-small cell lung cancer. The material sequenced was PBMCs, taken at surgery.

The CDR3 region: CATSRDYGAGEQFF. The sequenced DNA is TGTGCCACCAGCAGAGATTACGGAGCGGGAGAGCAGTTCTTC. The rearranged chain carries TRBV15 and TRBJ2-1, with 7 middle bases fitting TRBD2. Based on the germline V gene (reference sequence), the CDR1 and CDR2 sequences are LNHNV and YYDKDF. The V end gives up 0 bases and the J end 10 bases, leaving 6 bases in the junction not matched to a gene. The CDR3 covers 14 residues, taking in both the cysteine and the phenylalanine. Only the CDR3 portion is preserved as DNA: 42 bases, with reading frame beginning at the first base.